Below, 14 T cell receptor beta chains from the same sample are listed, as sequenced in a study of blood T cells in healthy people across ages (dated by TCRdb to 2013 to 2016). Library generation was performed with 5' RACE. For sequencing, an Illumina HiSeq 2500 was employed. A second PCR of roughly 6 to 11 cycles was run with a J-beta primer mix and a sample-barcoded 5' primer. The raw public reads went through TCRdb reprocessing: fastp at Q25, MiXCR clone calling, in-frame beta chains kept. When rows share a CDR3 protein, they turn into one entry using the most common DNA and genes. The sample table records more than 600,000 distinct CDR3 sequences; 25% of these occur just once. 9% to 9.5% of the sample goes to the ten largest clones. The same specimen was also included in a second study, on T cells of mothers and their children.

Sample: blood. The receptor source for this set is a boy younger than 18 in good health.

The gene calls are TRBV20-1 and TRBJ1-5; 11 bases map to TRBD1. In germline, CDR1 is DFQATT, CDR2 SNEGSKA (reference sequence). The V segment lost 6 bases and the J segment 0 bases; nucleotides outside the gene matches: 4. The CDR3 loop spans 15 amino acids. CDR3 sequence reads: CSALDRGRSNQPQHF. The CDR3 DNA reads TGCAGTGCCCTGGACAGGGGGCGTAGCAATCAGCCCCAGCATTTT.

A few counts support this clonotype. The chain uses TRBV7-2 and TRBJ2-5; tentatively, D is TRBD2 (5 bases). The CDR3 sequence is 13 residues long. Per germline, CDR1 SGHTA and CDR2 FQGNSA. Deletions cut 3 bases from V and 4 bases from J, with 9 bases between. The CDR3, as DNA: TGTGCCAGCAGCTTTAGTCGGGGAGAGACCCAGTACTTC. Protein sequence: CASSFSRGETQYF. The full variable domain, in which reference TRBV7-2 and TRBJ2-5 provide the parts outside the CDR3, is GAGVSQSPSNKVTEKGKDVELRCDPISGHTALYWYRQSLGQGLEFLIYFQGNSAPDKSGLPSDRFSAERTGGSVSTLTIQRTQQEDSAVYLCASSFSRGETQYFGPGTRLLVL.

V gene TRBV6-2 or TRBV6-3 combines with J gene TRBJ1-5; tentative D call: TRBD1 (6 bases). CDR1 and CDR2 (germline): MNHEY, SVGEGT. CDR3 length equals 15 residues. V dropped 5 bases and J dropped 7 bases, with 18 bases sitting between them. The CDR3 reads CASSNLTGTGQPQHF. The CDR3, as DNA: TGTGCCAGCAGTAACCTAACAGGGACGGGGCAGCCCCAGCATTTT.

This clonotype was detected a few times. The chain combines TRBV29-1 with TRBJ2-1; 11 bases line up with TRBD1. This CDR3 is built from 13 residues. Germline V gene data show CDR1 as SQVTM and CDR2 as ANQGSEA. V shed 4 bases, J shed 6 bases, and the junction held 2 bases outside the gene matches. CDR3 region: CSVGTGGGNEQFF. Written as DNA, the CDR3 is TGCAGCGTTGGGACAGGGGGCGGCAATGAGCAGTTCTTC.

The rearrangement links TRBV23-1 to TRBJ2-1; weak D call: TRBD2 (6 bases). TRBV23-1 is given ORF status, its function remaining uncertain. This CDR3 has 10 amino acids. V gave up 7 bases and J gave up 8 bases, with 6 bases separating them. CDR3 loop: CASTGDEQFF. In DNA, the CDR3 is TGCGCCAGCACGGGGGATGAGCAGTTCTTC.

This clonotype was seen a few times. The V call is TRBV11-3, the J call TRBJ1-2; D is perhaps TRBD1 (6 bases). In germline, CDR1 is SGHNT, CDR2 YENEEA. The CDR3 totals 14 residues. V lost 6 bases and J lost 4, with 15 bases in between. CDR3 sequence: CASSSRPGAYGYTF. CDR3 nucleotide sequence: TGTGCCAGCAGTTCGAGGCCGGGGGCCTATGGCTACACCTTC.

This chain uses TRBV27 with TRBJ1-4, with no clear D. From germline, CDR1 is MNHEY and CDR2 SMNVEV (reference sequence). V was clipped by 7 bases and J by 0 bases, with 6 bases between them. The length of the CDR3 is 13 residues. Written as DNA, the CDR3 is TGTGCCAGCAAGAGGGCAACTAATGAAAAACTGTTTTTT. This translates into CASKRATNEKLFF.

This clonotype appeared a few times. This rearrangement joins TRBV18 to TRBJ2-1; TRBD1 matches 8 bases. The J segment lost 3 bases and the V segment lost 8 bases, leaving 6 bases of the junction unmatched. This CDR3 is built from 14 residues. The germline gives CDR1 KGHSH, CDR2 LQKENI. CDR3 sequence (DNA): TGTGCCAGCAATACAGGGGGAGACTACAATGAGCAGTTCTTC. This sequence encodes CASNTGGDYNEQFF. Variable domain in full (rest from reference TRBV18 and TRBJ2-1): NAGVMQNPRHLVRRRGQEARLRCSPMKGHSHVYWYRQLPEEGLKFMVYLQKENIIDESGMPKERFSAEFPKEGPSILRIQQVVRGDSAAYFCASNTGGDYNEQFFGPGTRLTVL.

The V and J genes are TRBV7-8 and TRBJ2-1; D not resolved. V gave up 1 base and J gave up 5 bases, with 9 bases separating them. The CDR3 is made up of 14 amino acids. Germline CDR1 is SGHVS and CDR2 is FQNEAQ. As DNA, the CDR3 is TGTGCCAGCAGCTTAGTGCCTCTTGACAATGAGCAGTTCTTC. This codes for CASSLVPLDNEQFF.

The chain uses TRBV6-6 and TRBJ1-3; perhaps TRBD1 as D (5 bases). CDR1 MNHNY and CDR2 SVGAGI come from the germline V gene (reference sequence). V lost 6 bases, J lost 9 bases, and 15 bases lay in between. The CDR3 extends over 13 amino acids. CDR3 sequence reads: CASRPDTTSTIYF. The CDR3 DNA sequence: TGTGCCAGCAGGCCGGACACGACGAGCACCATATATTTT.

The CDR3 DNA reads TGTGCCAGCAGCCTCGGGCAGACTAGCGAGATGGTGGCCCAGTACTTC. Protein sequence: CASSLGQTSEMVAQYF. This chain connects TRBV11-1 to TRBJ2-1, with 8 bases that match TRBD2. TRBJ2-5 matches the DNA end more closely, so the J call is doubtful. Germline V CDR1 and CDR2: SGHAT, FQDESV (reference sequence). The CDR3 is 16 amino acids.

This clonotype occurred many times. The junction does not match germline at one end; this may be a read error. CDR3 DNA: TGTGCCAGCAGCTTAGGACAGCCCCAAGAGACCCAGTACTTC. The encoded protein is CASSLGQPQETQYF. The chain couples TRBV5-1 to TRBJ2-5, with a possible D match to TRBD1 (6 bases). The CDR3 is made up of 14 amino acids. Germline-derived CDR1 and CDR2 are SGHRS and YFSETQ.

CDR3: CASSEAAGGFTDTQYF. The CDR3 DNA sequence: TGTGCCAGCAGCGAGGCAGCGGGGGGGTTCACAGATACGCAGTATTTT. The rearrangement uses TRBV12-3 or TRBV12-4 and TRBJ2-3; TRBD2 matches 10 bases. J lost 2 bases, V lost 6 bases, and 8 bases had no gene match. The CDR3 is 16 residues long.

The V call is TRBV4-1, the J call TRBJ2-4; TRBD2 matches at 8 bases. This CDR3 contains 17 residues. J gave up 0 bases and V 0 bases, and 4 bases lay outside the gene matches. CDR1 and CDR2 from the germline V gene are MGHRA and YSYEKL. CDR3 sequence: CASSQELAELAKNIQYF. The CDR3 nucleotides read TGCGCCAGCAGCCAAGAACTAGCGGAACTAGCCAAAAACATTCAGTACTTC.